This T cell receptor (beta chain) was obtained from a study of shared clonotypes between healthy human individuals (dated by TCRdb to 2018 to 2020). Looking at the study overall: The cohort comprised a couple of women and a few men aged 18 to 49 years. Each donor's leukapheresis produced roughly between roughly 0.85 and 10 billion PBMCs. To increase sequencing depth and limit assay-specific biases, TCR repertoire library preparation and sequencing were carried out by different laboratories using diverse techniques. For each donor, CD4 naive and CD4 memory were each run on three plates, CD8 naive on two plates, and CD8 memory on one plate. The study deeply sequenced blood TCR repertoires of five healthy adults to estimate repertoire size and the extent of clonotype sharing between individuals.

The table lists this clone with a few counts. No cognate antigen has been identified for it. No quality values exist for individual bases; no much larger clone is one base distant. Other DNA sequences in this sample translate to the same CDR3. V is reduced by 0 bases and J by 1 base, leaving a spacing of 7 bases between them. CDR1 is given as SGHRS and CDR2 as YFSETQ, both from the germline V gene. From its cysteine to its phenylalanine, the CDR3 spans 14 amino acids. Here the CDR3 DNA is all that survives: 42 bases in frame from base 1. The donors were healthy, HIV-negative adults who had no recently reported acute infections or vaccinations. Every donor was a Caucasian adult living in Nashville, Tennessee, USA. Magnetic negative selection was used to enrich CD4+ T cells, after which naive cells were positively selected on CD45RA and the negative fraction became the memory subset. After blood collection by leukapheresis, PBMCs were isolated using Ficoll-Histopaque density gradient centrifugation and then cryopreserved in the vapor phase of liquid nitrogen. Analytical flow cytometry was used to check the purity and quantity of every magnetically sorted T cell population. From each sorted fraction, genomic DNA was isolated and quantified by UV absorbance on a Nanodrop 2000c.

Using the deep immunoSEQ assay, TCR CDR3 regions were amplified from genomic DNA by multiplex PCR. Extracted genomic DNA from each cell subset was spread evenly across all wells of several immunoSEQ 96-well plates, with each plate serving as a replicate. For sorted subsets, approximately 210 ng of genomic DNA, equivalent to some 30,000 T cell genomes, went into each replicate PCR. Purified libraries were quantified with a Qubit 3.0 fluorometer, sized on a Bioanalyzer 2100, and re-quantified with the KAPA Library Quantification kit. Each immunoSEQ 96-well plate was sequenced on its own single-read 150-cycle Illumina NextSeq 550 flow cell. On the authors' methods: Because only junctional sequences without quality scores were contained in the immunoSEQ output, filtering matching that applied to full-length reads could not be performed. To assign V/J genes and CDR3, sequences were annotated using PyIR, a Python wrapper for IgBLAST v1.9, with IMGT germline references. Reads were filtered out if the reads had weak V/J assignments (E-value above 1e-6), no CDR3, stop codons, out-of-frame junctions, or ambiguous translated residues. V3J clonotypes were defined by identical inferred V gene, J gene, and CDR3 amino acid sequence. Percentage overlap between repertoires was computed as shared unique clonotypes divided by the size of the smaller repertoire. Richness of each repertoire was evaluated using RTK rarefaction, the Chao1 estimator, and Recon v2.1 estimates of unobserved clonotypes. Generation probabilities for all TCRbeta clonotypes obtained by the gDNA method from a handful of donors were computed using OLGA. TCRdb holds this immuneACCESS table with in-frame rearrangements only. Some clones are missing; in checked studies, unresolved V genes explain under half, and the rest has no known cause. V, J and clone size were drawn from that table, and D and trimming were deduced from the DNA. The sample data list around 940,000 clones, and 60% to 85% of these were observed just once. The ten largest clones capture about 1.5% of the sample.

Study-wide conclusions, independent of this receptor: Because the study included a small number of donors, the genetic and exposure-history diversity represented was limited. Sharing across several donors was observed for about 4.8% of naive CD4, around 3.5% of naive CD8, 2% to 2.5% of memory CD4, and around 0.4% of memory CD8 clonotypes. Pairwise subsampling led to the expectation that sequencing depth would affect the degree of clonotype sharing among donors. Sampling was restricted to blood, and TCR repertoires in tissue are likely to differ from TCR repertoires in blood. Incomplete sequencing was indicated by rarefaction of sorted-subset datasets, despite the large sequencing depth. Estimated clonotype richness was generally larger for naive than for memory subsets. Higher generation probabilities were observed for clonotypes shared by all four sorted-subset donors than for non-shared clonotypes.

This receptor chain uses TRBV5-1 and TRBJ2-5, with the identity of the D gene unclear. This receptor was identified in a young man in good health. Specimen: memory CD4+ T cells sorted from blood. Taken with the paper, the label for cell subset or site translates to: CD45RA-negative fraction. The DNA reads TGCGCCAGCAGCTTGGTGGGGTCCCAAGAGACCCAGTACTTC. It codes for CASSLVGSQETQYF.